Listed below are T cell receptor beta chains from one sample, sequenced in a study of blood T cell repertoires in COVID-19. The data were produced by immunoSEQ multiplex PCR, yet TCRdb's version contains in-frame clones alone and is incomplete. The data show tens of thousands of clones, around 83% seen once. The sequenced sample was peripheral blood. The receptors derive from an older woman with acute or convalescent COVID-19. Both conserved end residues are part of each CDR3. A D gene is named only where the DNA matches it firmly. Only part of the rows carry a size: once, few, many, or a class if the clone is expanded.

d_call j_call v_call clone_size cdr3_nt cdr3_aa
- TRBJ1-5 TRBV3-1/TRBV3-2 - TGTGCCAGCAGCCTGGGCGGGCGGGATCAGCCCCAGCATTTT CASSLGGRDQPQHF
TRBD1 TRBJ1-2 TRBV28 - TGTGCCAGCAGTTTATTAGACAGGGGAGGCTACACCTTC CASSLLDRGGYTF
- TRBJ1-4 TRBV2 - TGTGCCAGCAGTCGGGTCCTCCTAACTAATGAAAAACTGTTTTTT CASSRVLLTNEKLFF
- TRBJ1-1 TRBV14 once TGTGCCAGCAGCCAAAGCGGGGTCACTGAAGCTTTCTTT CASSQSGVTEAFF
TRBD1 TRBJ1-5 TRBV30 - TGTGCCTGGAGACAGGGGGCTGGTAGCAATCAGCCCCAGCATTTT CAWRQGAGSNQPQHF
TRBD1 TRBJ2-7 TRBV4-1 few TGCGCCAGCAGCCTCCGGACAGGGACCCCTTACGAGCAGTACTTC CASSLRTGTPYEQYF
TRBD2 TRBJ2-1 TRBV6-2/TRBV6-3 - TGTGCCAGCAGCCTAGCGGGAGGGCCCTCCAATGAGCAGTTCTTC CASSLAGGPSNEQFF
- TRBJ1-5 TRBV6-5 once TGTGCCAGCAGCACTTTGCCAGGCCGAAATCAGCCCCAGCATTTT CASSTLPGRNQPQHF
- TRBJ1-2 TRBV2 - TGTGCCAGCAGTGACCCGGGAGGCTCCTATGGCTACACCTTC CASSDPGGSYGYTF
- TRBJ2-5 TRBV2 - TGTGCCAGCAGGACAGAACCCCAAGAGACCCAGTACTTC CASRTEPQETQYF
- TRBJ2-7 TRBV3-1/TRBV3-2 once TGTGCCAGCAGCCAGTTCCTCATTTCGACATCCTACGAGCAGTACTTC CASSQFLISTSYEQYF
- TRBJ1-6 TRBV6-4 few TGTGCCAGCAGTCAGCAGGGTTCCTCATCACCCCTCCACTTT CASSQQGSSSPLHF
TRBD1 TRBJ1-3 TRBV30 once TGTGCCTGGAGTGTGCGAGGGGGCGCGGGTGGAAACACCATATATTTT CAWSVRGGAGGNTIYF
TRBD2 TRBJ2-7 TRBV7-3 - TGTGCCAGCAGCTTATCTACGGGCGGGGGCGAGCAGTACTTC CASSLSTGGGEQYF
- TRBJ2-7 TRBV7-7 - TGTGCTAGCAGCTTAGACCCCCTGCGCGAGCAGTACTTC CASSLDPLREQYF
- TRBJ2-5 TRBV6-5 once TGTGCCAGCAGTCCCGCCTTGGAGGGCCAAGAGACCCAGTACTTC CASSPALEGQETQYF
TRBD1 TRBJ1-4 TRBV13 - TGTGCCAGCAGCATCACAGGGGGCCTAGCAACTAATGAAAAACTGTTTTTT CASSITGGLATNEKLFF
TRBD2 TRBJ2-7 TRBV30 - TGTGCCTGGAGCTGGACTAGCGGGAGCTACGAGCAGTACTTC CAWSWTSGSYEQYF
TRBD2 TRBJ2-5 TRBV5-4 - TGTGCCAGCAGCTTGGTGGGCGGGGGGGCCCCCCAAGAGACCCAGTACTTC CASSLVGGGAPQETQYF
- TRBJ2-2 TRBV6-5 - TGTGCCAGCACCCCCCGACACGTTCCCGGGGAGCTGTTTTTT CASTPRHVPGELFF
- TRBJ1-1 TRBV5-4 - TGTGCCAGCAGCGCATCACTCCAGAACACTGAAGCTTTCTTT CASSASLQNTEAFF
TRBD2 TRBJ2-7 TRBV24-1 - TGTGCCACCCACCGGGAGGGGGGGTGCGAGCAGTACTTC CATHREGGCEQYF
- TRBJ1-6 TRBV6-8 once TGTGCCAGCAGCCCTCCGCAGGGGAGCTCCTATAATTCACCCCTCCACTTT CASSPPQGSSYNSPLHF
- TRBJ2-7 TRBV7-2 - TGTGCCAGCAGGCCAACTCCGGGAGCGGACGAGCAGTACTTC CASRPTPGADEQYF
- TRBJ2-2 TRBV30 - TGTGCCTGGAGCCTAGCGCCCACTGGCTCCGGGGAGCTGTTTTTT CAWSLAPTGSGELFF
TRBD2 TRBJ2-1 TRBV7-8 - TGTGCCAGCAGCTTAGGGGGGGGCAATGAGCAGTTCTTC CASSLGGGNEQFF
- TRBJ1-3 TRBV2 - TGTGCCAGCAGTATGGACAGTGGAAACACCATATATTTT CASSMDSGNTIYF
TRBD1 TRBJ1-4 TRBV5-1 - TGCGCCAGCAGCTTTTTGACAGGGGGCGGTGAAAAACTGTTTTTT CASSFLTGGGEKLFF
- TRBJ1-1 TRBV7-2 - TGTGCCAGCAGCTTAATTTCGGGGAAAGCTTTCTTT CASSLISGKAFF
TRBD2 TRBJ2-7 TRBV6-5 - TGTGCCAGCAGCTACTCCCGGCGGGAGCTCTCCTACGAGCAGTACTTC CASSYSRRELSYEQYF
TRBD1 TRBJ2-7 TRBV6-5 - TGTGCCAGCAGTTACTCGGGACAGTTGAGCTCCTACGAGCAGTACTTC CASSYSGQLSSYEQYF
- TRBJ2-4 TRBV2 - TGTGCCAGCAGTGACGGCAGGGCCAAAAACATTCAGTACTTC CASSDGRAKNIQYF
TRBD2 TRBJ2-1 TRBV3-1/TRBV3-2 - TGTGCCAGCAGACCTTGGACTAGCGATTACAATGAGCAGTTCTTC CASRPWTSDYNEQFF
TRBD2 TRBJ2-7 TRBV7-2 - TGTGCCAGCAGCCTTAGCGGGGCTGCCTACGAGCAGTACTTC CASSLSGAAYEQYF
- TRBJ2-7 TRBV18 - TGTGCCAGCTCAGACGAGGGCGAGCAGTACTTC CASSDEGEQYF
- TRBJ1-1 TRBV5-1 - TGCGCCAGCAGCCGGGACTGGTCTGAAGCTTTCTTT CASSRDWSEAFF
TRBD1 TRBJ1-2 TRBV6-6 - TGTGCCAGCAGTGGGACAGGACATTATGGCTACACCTTC CASSGTGHYGYTF
TRBD2 TRBJ2-1 TRBV11-3 - TGTGCCAGCAGCTTGGGGACTAGCGGGAGGGTGGATGAGCAGTTCTTC CASSLGTSGRVDEQFF